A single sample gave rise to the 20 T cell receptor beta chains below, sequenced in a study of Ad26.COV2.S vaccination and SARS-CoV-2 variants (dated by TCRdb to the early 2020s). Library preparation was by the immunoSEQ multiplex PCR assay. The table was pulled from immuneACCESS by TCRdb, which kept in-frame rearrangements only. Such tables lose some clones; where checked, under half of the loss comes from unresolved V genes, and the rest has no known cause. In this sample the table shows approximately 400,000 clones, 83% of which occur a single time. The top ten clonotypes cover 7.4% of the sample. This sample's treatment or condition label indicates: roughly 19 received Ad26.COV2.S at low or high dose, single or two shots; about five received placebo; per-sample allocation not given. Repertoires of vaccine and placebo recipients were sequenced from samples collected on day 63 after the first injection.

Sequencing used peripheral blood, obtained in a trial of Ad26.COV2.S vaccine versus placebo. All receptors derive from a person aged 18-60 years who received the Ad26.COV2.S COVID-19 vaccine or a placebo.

The DNA of the CDR3 is TGTGCCAGTAGTGAGCACACCGGGGAGCTGTTTTTT. This translates into CASSEHTGELFF. V gene TRBV19 combines with J gene TRBJ2-2; D gene ambiguous. The CDR3 loop spans 12 amino acids. Germline V CDR1 and CDR2: LNHDA, SQIVND (reference sequence). Trimming stripped 5 bases from V and 3 bases from J, with 4 bases between.

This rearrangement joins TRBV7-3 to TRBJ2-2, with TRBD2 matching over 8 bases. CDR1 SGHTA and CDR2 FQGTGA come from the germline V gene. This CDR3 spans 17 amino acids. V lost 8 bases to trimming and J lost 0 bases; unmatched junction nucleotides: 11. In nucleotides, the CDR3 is TGTGCCAGCGGGTCCAACGGGAGGGCCTCGAACACCGGGGAGCTGTTTTTT. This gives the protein CASGSNGRASNTGELFF.

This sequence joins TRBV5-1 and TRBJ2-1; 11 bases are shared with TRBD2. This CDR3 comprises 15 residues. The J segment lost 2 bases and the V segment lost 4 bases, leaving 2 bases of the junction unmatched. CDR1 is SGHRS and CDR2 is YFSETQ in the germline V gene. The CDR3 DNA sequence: TGCGCCAGCAGCCGACTAGCGGGAACCTACAATGAGCAGTTCTTC. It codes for CASSRLAGTYNEQFF.

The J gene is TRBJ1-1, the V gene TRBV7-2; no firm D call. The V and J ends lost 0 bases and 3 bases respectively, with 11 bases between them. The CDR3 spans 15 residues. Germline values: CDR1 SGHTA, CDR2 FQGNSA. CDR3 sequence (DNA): TGTGCCAGCAGCTTAGCGTTAGGGAGATACACTGAAGCTTTCTTT. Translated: CASSLALGRYTEAFF. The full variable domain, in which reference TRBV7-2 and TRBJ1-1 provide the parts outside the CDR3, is GAGVSQSPSNKVTEKGKDVELRCDPISGHTALYWYRQSLGQGLEFLIYFQGNSAPDKSGLPSDRFSAERTGGSVSTLTIQRTQQEDSAVYLCASSLALGRYTEAFFGQGTRLTVV.

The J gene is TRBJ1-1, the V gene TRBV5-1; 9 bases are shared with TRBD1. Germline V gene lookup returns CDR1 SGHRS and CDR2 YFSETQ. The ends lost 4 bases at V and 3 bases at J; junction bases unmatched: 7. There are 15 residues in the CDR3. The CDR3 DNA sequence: TGCGCCAGCAGCGTACAGGGGGCACTCCACACTGAAGCTTTCTTT. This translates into CASSVQGALHTEAFF.

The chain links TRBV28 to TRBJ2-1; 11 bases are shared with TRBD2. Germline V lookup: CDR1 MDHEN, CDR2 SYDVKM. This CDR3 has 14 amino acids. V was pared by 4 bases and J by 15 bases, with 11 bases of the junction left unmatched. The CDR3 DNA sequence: TGTGCCAGCAGTTCCCCCCCCCTAGCGGGAGGACTGTTCTTC. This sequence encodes CASSSPPLAGGLFF.

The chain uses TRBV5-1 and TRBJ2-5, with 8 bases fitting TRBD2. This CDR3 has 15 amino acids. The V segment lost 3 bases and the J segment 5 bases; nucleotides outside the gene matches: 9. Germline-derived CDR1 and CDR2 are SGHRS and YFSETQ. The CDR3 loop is CASSSLRGGRETQYF. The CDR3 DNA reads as TGCGCCAGCAGCTCGCTACGGGGGGGCCGGGAGACCCAGTACTTC.

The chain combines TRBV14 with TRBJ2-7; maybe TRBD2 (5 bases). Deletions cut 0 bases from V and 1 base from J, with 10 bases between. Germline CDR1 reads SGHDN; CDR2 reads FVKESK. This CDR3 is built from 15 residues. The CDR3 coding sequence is TGTGCCAGCAGCCAAGATCCGGGAAGGTCCTACGAGCAGTACTTC. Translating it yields CASSQDPGRSYEQYF.

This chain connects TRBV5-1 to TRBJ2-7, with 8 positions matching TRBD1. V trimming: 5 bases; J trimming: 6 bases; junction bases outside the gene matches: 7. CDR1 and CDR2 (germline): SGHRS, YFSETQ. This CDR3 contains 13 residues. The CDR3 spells CASRFGTGVEQYF. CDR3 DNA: TGCGCCAGCAGATTCGGGACAGGTGTCGAGCAGTACTTC.

This CDR3 is CASSLVGLAGRETQYF. The CDR3 DNA follows: TGTGCCAGCAGCTTGGTGGGACTAGCGGGACGAGAGACCCAGTACTTC. This chain joins TRBV5-4 and TRBJ2-5; 13 bases match TRBD2. With 0 bases clipped from V and 4 bases from J, the junction kept 3 bases outside the gene matches. The CDR3 spans 16 residues. The germline V gene has CDR1 SGHNT and CDR2 YYREEE (reference sequence).

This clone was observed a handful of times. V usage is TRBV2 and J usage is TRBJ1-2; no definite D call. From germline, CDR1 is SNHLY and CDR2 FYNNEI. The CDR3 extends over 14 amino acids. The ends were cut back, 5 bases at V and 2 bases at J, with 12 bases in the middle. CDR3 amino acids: CASSFPSSNYGYTF. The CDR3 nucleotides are TGTGCCAGCAGTTTTCCCTCGAGCAACTATGGCTACACCTTC. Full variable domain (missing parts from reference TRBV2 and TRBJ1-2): EPEVTQTPSHQVTQMGQEVILRCVPISNHLYFYWYRQILGQKVEFLVSFYNNEISEKSEIFDDQFSVERPDGSNFTLKIRSTKLEDSAMYFCASSFPSSNYGYTFGSGTRLTVV.

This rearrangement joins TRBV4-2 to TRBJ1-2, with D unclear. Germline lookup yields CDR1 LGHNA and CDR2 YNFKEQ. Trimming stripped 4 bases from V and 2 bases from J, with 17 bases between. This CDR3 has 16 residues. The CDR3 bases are TGTGCCAGCAGCCCACAAGCTCTGGACGGGAACTATGGCTACACCTTC. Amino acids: CASSPQALDGNYGYTF.

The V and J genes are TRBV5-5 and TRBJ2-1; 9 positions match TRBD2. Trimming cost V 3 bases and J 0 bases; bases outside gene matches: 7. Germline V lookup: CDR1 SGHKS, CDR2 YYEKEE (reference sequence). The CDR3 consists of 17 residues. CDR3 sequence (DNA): TGTGCCAGCAGCTGGACTAGCGTTCCGAGCTCCTACAATGAGCAGTTCTTC. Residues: CASSWTSVPSSYNEQFF.

The CDR3 here is CASSSGTTFYEQYF. The CDR3 nucleotides are TGTGCCAGCAGTTCCGGGACTACCTTTTACGAGCAGTACTTC. The chain has TRBV27 and TRBJ2-7, with TRBD2 matching over 7 bases. Germline V gene sequence: CDR1 MNHEY, CDR2 SMNVEV (reference sequence). The junction had 7 bases not matched to a gene; V was cut back by 4 bases and J by 4 bases. The CDR3 loop spans 14 amino acids.

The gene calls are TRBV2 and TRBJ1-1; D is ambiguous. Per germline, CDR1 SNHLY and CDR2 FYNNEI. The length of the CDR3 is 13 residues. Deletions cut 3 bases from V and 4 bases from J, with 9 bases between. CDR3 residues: CASSDGPATEAFF. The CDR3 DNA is TGTGCCAGCAGTGATGGGCCTGCCACTGAAGCTTTCTTT.

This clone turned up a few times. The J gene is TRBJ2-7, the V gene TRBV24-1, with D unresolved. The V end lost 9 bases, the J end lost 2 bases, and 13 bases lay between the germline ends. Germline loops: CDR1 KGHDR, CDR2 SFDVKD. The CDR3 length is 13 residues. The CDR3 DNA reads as TGTGCCACCCTCGAGGCCAGCCCCTACGAGCAGTACTTC. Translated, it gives CATLEASPYEQYF.

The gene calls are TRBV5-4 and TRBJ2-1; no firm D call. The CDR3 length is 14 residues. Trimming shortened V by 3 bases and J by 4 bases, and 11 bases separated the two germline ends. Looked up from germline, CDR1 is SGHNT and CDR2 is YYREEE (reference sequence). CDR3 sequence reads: CASSSYTQYNEQFF. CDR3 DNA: TGTGCCAGCAGCTCCTACACCCAATACAATGAGCAGTTCTTC.

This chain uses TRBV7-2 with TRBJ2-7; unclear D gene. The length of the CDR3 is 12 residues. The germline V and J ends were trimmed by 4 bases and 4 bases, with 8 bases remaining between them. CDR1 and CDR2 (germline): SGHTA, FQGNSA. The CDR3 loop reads CASSSRLYEQYF. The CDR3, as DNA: TGTGCCAGCAGCTCGCGCCTATACGAGCAGTACTTC.

The CDR3 DNA is TGTGCCAGCAGCTTCGGGACCCAAATGGACACCGGGGAGCTGTTTTTT. It yields the protein CASSFGTQMDTGELFF. This chain uses TRBV5-4 with TRBJ2-2; either TRBD1 or TRBD2 may fit D (5 bases each). The germline CDR1 and CDR2 sequences are SGHNT and YYREEE (reference sequence). V lost 2 bases and J 3 bases, leaving 14 bases between the germline ends. This CDR3 is 16 amino acids long. Full variable domain (missing parts from reference TRBV5-4 and TRBJ2-2): ETGVTQSPTHLIKTRGQQVTLRCSSQSGHNTVSWYQQALGQGPQFIFQYYREEENGRGNFPPRFSGLQFPNYSSELNVNALELDDSALYLCASSFGTQMDTGELFFGEGSRLTVL.

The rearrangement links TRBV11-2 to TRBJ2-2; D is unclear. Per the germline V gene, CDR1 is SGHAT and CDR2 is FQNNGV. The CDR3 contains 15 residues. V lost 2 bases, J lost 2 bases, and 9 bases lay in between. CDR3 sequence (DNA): TGTGCCAGCAGCTTAAGTCAGCTTAACACCGGGGAGCTGTTTTTT. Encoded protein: CASSLSQLNTGELFF.